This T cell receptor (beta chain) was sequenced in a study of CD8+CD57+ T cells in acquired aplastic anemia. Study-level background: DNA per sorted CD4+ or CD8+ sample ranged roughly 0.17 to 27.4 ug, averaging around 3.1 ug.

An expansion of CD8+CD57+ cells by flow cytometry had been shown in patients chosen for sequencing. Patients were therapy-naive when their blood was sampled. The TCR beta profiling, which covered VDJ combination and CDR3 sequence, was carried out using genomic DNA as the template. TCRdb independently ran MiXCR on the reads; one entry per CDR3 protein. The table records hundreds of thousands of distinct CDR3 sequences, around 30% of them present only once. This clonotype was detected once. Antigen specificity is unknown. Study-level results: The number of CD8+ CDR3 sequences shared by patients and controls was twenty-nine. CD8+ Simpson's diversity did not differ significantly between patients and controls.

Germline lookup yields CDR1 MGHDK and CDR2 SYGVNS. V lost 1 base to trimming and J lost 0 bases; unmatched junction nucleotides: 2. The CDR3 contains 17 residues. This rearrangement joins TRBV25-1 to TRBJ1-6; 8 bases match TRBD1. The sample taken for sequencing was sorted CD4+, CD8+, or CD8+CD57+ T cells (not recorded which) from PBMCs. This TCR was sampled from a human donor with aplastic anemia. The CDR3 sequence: CASSEWDRSSYNSPLHF. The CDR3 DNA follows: TGTGCCAGCAGTGAATGGGACAGGAGCTCCTATAATTCACCCCTCCACTTT.